This T cell receptor (beta chain) was documented in a study of OX40 agonist ivuxolimab in advanced cancers. Study-level findings and limits: Relative to CD4+, CD8+ T cells held more expanded clones on average. Part of the nonresponder group also had normalized T-cell clonal expansion that was low.

CDR1 SGHRS and CDR2 YFSETQ come from the germline V gene. The CDR3 has 14 amino acids. V was cut by 4 bases and J by 0 bases, with 7 bases left in between. A remark on this clone: Its specificity is unknown.

Assay: immunoSEQ multiplex PCR; the TCRdb copy retains only in-frame clones and omits some. The sample shows tens of thousands of clones, around 84% of them seen only once. This sequence joins TRBV5-1 and TRBJ1-4; D unclear. Specimen: CD4+ or CD8+ T cells sorted from blood, collected in a trial of the OX40 agonist ivuxolimab. The clonotype originates from an adult with an advanced solid tumor such as melanoma, head and neck, liver or kidney cancer. In DNA, the CDR3 is TGCGCCAGCAGCCCAACATCAACTAATGAAAAACTGTTTTTT. Translation: CASSPTSTNEKLFF.